These 21 T cell receptor beta chains came from one sample sequenced in a study of cytomegalovirus exposure and HLA in healthy donors. Primers included in the PCR were 60 Vbeta and 13 Jbeta primers. The data were produced by immunoSEQ multiplex PCR, yet TCRdb's version contains in-frame clones alone and is incomplete. The profile shows roughly 69,000 clones, about 70% of them singletons. Sequencing was done on a sample of PBMCs. These receptors were obtained from a man between 18 and 35 years old in good health and CMV-seronegative.

This rearrangement joins TRBV18 to TRBJ1-4; unclear D gene. With 2 bases removed from V and 8 bases from J, the gap between germline ends came to 18 bases. There are 16 residues in the CDR3. Germline V gene data show CDR1 as KGHSH and CDR2 as LQKENI. The CDR3 region has the DNA TGTGCCAGCTCACCAGCGGGATCCGCCAAGGAGGAAAAACTGTTTTTT. Protein: CASSPAGSAKEEKLFF.

The chain has TRBV6-1 and TRBJ2-1, with 9 bases identical to TRBD2. The J segment lost 0 bases and the V segment lost 1 base, leaving 7 bases of the junction unmatched. CDR1 and CDR2 (germline): MNHNS, SASEGT. The CDR3 is 18 residues long. The CDR3 coding sequence is TGTGCCAGCAGTGAAGAAGGTCTAGCGGGGAGCTCCTACAATGAGCAGTTCTTC. This translates into CASSEEGLAGSSYNEQFF.

The rearrangement links TRBV5-4 to TRBJ1-6; 7 bases map to TRBD1. CDR3 length equals 12 residues. After removal of 4 bases from V and 15 bases from J, the junction contained 7 bases not matched to a gene. Germline CDR1 is SGHNT and CDR2 is YYREEE (reference sequence). CDR3 residues: CASSRDSMVLHF. The DNA of the CDR3 is TGTGCCAGCAGCCGGGACAGCATGGTCCTCCACTTT.

The chain recombines TRBV5-1 with TRBJ1-5; D unresolved. The CDR3 runs to 14 residues. Per germline, CDR1 SGHRS and CDR2 YFSETQ. V was pared by 4 bases and J by 2 bases, with 10 bases between. The CDR3 sequence: CASSPRFGNQPQHF. The CDR3 nucleotides are TGCGCCAGCAGCCCCAGGTTCGGCAATCAGCCCCAGCATTTT.

Details on this clone: One end of the junction varies from germline; a read error may be responsible. The chain employs TRBV7-6 and TRBJ2-1; no clear D. Per the germline V gene, CDR1 is SGHVS and CDR2 is FNYEAQ. The CDR3 contains 15 residues. Here the CDR3 DNA reads TGTGCCAGCAGCTTAGGGCAGGTGGCTTACACTGAGCAGTTCTTC. Translating gives CASSLGQVAYTEQFF.

The chain is built from TRBV9 and TRBJ1-2; the match to TRBD1 covers 9 bases. V was clipped by 3 bases and J by 6 bases; unmatched bases: 9. The CDR3 is 15 residues long. The V gene's germline CDR1 is SGDLS and CDR2 YYNGEE. This CDR3 reads CASSANRDRANGYTF. As DNA, the CDR3 is TGTGCCAGCAGCGCGAACCGGGACAGGGCGAATGGCTACACCTTC.

The V and J genes are TRBV19 and TRBJ2-5, with 9 positions matching TRBD2. Per the germline V gene, CDR1 is LNHDA and CDR2 is SQIVND (reference sequence). The CDR3 has 15 amino acids. Trimming at V came to 3 bases and at J to 5 bases, leaving 7 bases not matched to a gene. Here the CDR3 DNA reads TGTGCCAGTAGTATTCGCGGGGGGGCTGAGGAGACCCAGTACTTC. As protein: CASSIRGGAEETQYF.

This clone has a single count. The chain is built from TRBV5-1 and TRBJ1-2; D perhaps matches TRBD1 (6 bases). Trimming shortened V by 0 bases and J by 4 bases, and 13 bases separated the two germline ends. The CDR3 runs to 15 residues. Germline values: CDR1 SGHRS, CDR2 YFSETQ. The CDR3 DNA reads as TGCGCCAGCAGCTTGGCCCGGGTGGGGGCCTATGGCTACACCTTC. Translating it yields CASSLARVGAYGYTF.

This chain connects TRBV7-2 to TRBJ2-7; D not resolved. The CDR3 is 11 amino acids. Trimming left V 5 bases short and J 2 bases short, with 4 bases between. Germline values: CDR1 SGHTA, CDR2 FQGNSA. CDR3 nucleotide sequence: TGTGCCAGCAGCGACACCTACGAGCAGTACTTC. Translating gives CASSDTYEQYF.

The chain links TRBV19 to TRBJ1-2, with D possibly matching TRBD1 (5 bases). Trimming took 2 bases from V and 0 from J, leaving 10 bases between them. Germline V gene data show CDR1 as LNHDA and CDR2 as SQIVND (reference sequence). The CDR3 is 15 residues long. The CDR3 loop reads CASSILQGANYGYTF. Written as DNA, the CDR3 is TGTGCCAGTAGTATACTCCAGGGTGCTAACTATGGCTACACCTTC. Full variable domain (remainder filled in from reference TRBV19 and TRBJ1-2): DGGITQSPKYLFRKEGQNVTLSCEQNLNHDAMYWYRQDPGQGLRLIYYSQIVNDFQKGDIAEGYSVSREKKESFPLTVTSAQKNPTAFYLCASSILQGANYGYTFGSGTRLTVV.

CDR3 coding DNA: TGTGCCTGGACGACAGGGTTGACTGAAGCTTTCTTT. Protein product: CAWTTGLTEAFF. V and J are TRBV30 and TRBJ1-1, with 7 bases fitting TRBD1. With 4 bases clipped from V and 5 bases from J, the junction kept 4 bases outside the gene matches. The germline gives CDR1 GTSNPN, CDR2 SVGIG (reference sequence). The length of the CDR3 is 12 residues.

This chain links TRBV15 with TRBJ1-4; the D is unclear. Germline loops: CDR1 LNHNV, CDR2 YYDKDF (reference sequence). The CDR3 is made up of 16 amino acids. Trimming pared 0 bases from V and 8 bases from J, leaving 16 bases between. This CDR3 reads CATSREAGGGVEKLFF. The CDR3 DNA reads TGTGCCACCAGCAGAGAAGCAGGAGGTGGTGTAGAAAAACTGTTTTTT.

The chain employs TRBV19 and TRBJ1-2, with TRBD1 matching over 7 bases. Germline V gives CDR1 LNHDA, CDR2 SQIVND (reference sequence). CDR3 length: 13 residues. J was trimmed by 4 bases and V by 6 bases; bases with no gene match: 5. The CDR3 DNA sequence: TGTGCCAGTAGCCCCCGGGACAGCTATGGCTACACCTTC. Its protein is CASSPRDSYGYTF.

This clone is a singleton in its sample. The J gene is TRBJ2-7, the V gene TRBV21-1; TRBD1 reflects the table's D call only, with no check against the DNA. TRBV21-1 is marked as a pseudogene. The CDR3 spans 16 residues. The CDR3 nucleotides are TGTGCCAGCAGCAATTTTACCCTCGGACAGATCTACGAGCAGTACGTC. It encodes CASSNFTLGQIYEQYV.

In this sample, this clone turned up a few times. The J gene is TRBJ1-1, the V gene TRBV19, with D possibly TRBD1 on 5 matching bases. The V gene lost 6 bases and the J gene lost 1 base, with 9 bases spanning the gap. Germline CDR1 LNHDA, CDR2 SQIVND (reference sequence). CDR3 length: 13 amino acids. The chain's CDR3 is CASRRGANTEAFF. The CDR3, as DNA: TGTGCCAGTAGAAGGGGCGCGAACACTGAAGCTTTCTTT. The whole variable domain, filled in from reference TRBV19 and TRBJ1-1, reads DGGITQSPKYLFRKEGQNVTLSCEQNLNHDAMYWYRQDPGQGLRLIYYSQIVNDFQKGDIAEGYSVSREKKESFPLTVTSAQKNPTAFYLCASRRGANTEAFFGQGTRLTVV.

The chain links TRBV6-6 to TRBJ1-1; 10 positions match TRBD1. CDR1 is MNHNY, CDR2 SVGAGI, per germline (reference sequence). This CDR3 is 13 amino acids long. V was clipped by 7 bases and J by 7 bases; unmatched bases: 6. The CDR3 loop is CASTPTGGSEAFF. The CDR3, as DNA: TGTGCCAGCACCCCGACAGGGGGCAGTGAAGCTTTCTTT.

The chain couples TRBV7-9 to TRBJ2-3, with 12 bases identical to TRBD2. Germline-derived CDR1 and CDR2 are SEHNR and FQNEAQ (reference sequence). The CDR3 length is 17 residues. Trimming cost V 3 bases and J 1 base; bases outside gene matches: 5. This CDR3 reads CASSLLAGGRGTDTQYF. The CDR3, as DNA: TGTGCCAGCAGCTTGCTAGCGGGGGGGCGCGGCACAGATACGCAGTATTTT.

The chain joins TRBV5-1 to TRBJ2-3, with D tentatively TRBD2 (6 bases). Trimming stripped 1 base from V and 2 bases from J, with 11 bases between. From germline, CDR1 is SGHRS and CDR2 YFSETQ. This CDR3 comprises 15 residues. CDR3 sequence reads: CASSLSGLYTDTQYF. In DNA, the CDR3 is TGCGCCAGCAGCTTGTCGGGACTTTACACAGATACGCAGTATTTT. The full variable domain, completed using reference TRBV5-1 and TRBJ2-3, is KAGVTQTPRYLIKTRGQQVTLSCSPISGHRSVSWYQQTPGQGLQFLFEYFSETQRNKGNFPGRFSGRQFSNSRSEMNVSTLELGDSALYLCASSLSGLYTDTQYFGPGTRLTVL.

This clone was detected only once. This chain uses TRBV30 with TRBJ2-1; perhaps TRBD2 as D (6 bases). V was shortened by 3 bases and J by 5 bases, with 14 bases between the two germline ends. Germline assignment: CDR1 GTSNPN and CDR2 SVGIG (reference sequence). CDR3 length: 14 residues. CDR3 nucleotides: TGTGCCTGGAGCCCCGGGACTGGGAACAATGAGCAGTTCTTC. It translates to CAWSPGTGNNEQFF.

The V and J genes are TRBV11-2 and TRBJ2-4; D is perhaps TRBD2 (6 bases). The CDR3 has 16 residues. CDR1 and CDR2 (germline): SGHAT, FQNNGV. With 4 bases removed from V and 0 bases from J, the gap between germline ends came to 13 bases. The chain's CDR3 is CASSSPGVIAKNIQYF. The CDR3 DNA sequence: TGTGCCAGCAGCTCCCCGGGGGTCATAGCCAAAAACATTCAGTACTTC.

This chain connects TRBV7-3 to TRBJ2-3; TRBD2 might be the D (7 bases). V was cut by 4 bases and J by 4 bases, with 18 bases left in between. Germline-derived CDR1 and CDR2 are SGHTA and FQGTGA. CDR3 size: 16 residues. The CDR3 is CASSSSGGPSSDTQYF. The CDR3 nucleotides are TGTGCCAGCAGCTCCTCCGGGGGGCCCTCCTCAGATACGCAGTATTTT.